This T cell receptor beta chain was obtained from a study of T cell repertoires in cytomegalovirus infection. In the study overall: TCR beta signatures that were public indicated CMV infection and matching HLA type.

Points on this clonotype: As yet, its antigen is unknown.

TCRdb re-analysed the reads in MiXCR, keeping a single row per CDR3 protein. The sample yields some 700,000 distinct CDR3 sequences, approximately 34% seen once. This CDR3 has 15 amino acids. CDR1 and CDR2 from the germline V gene are MDHEN and SYDVKM. Between the trimmed V and J ends, which lost 10 bases and 5 bases, there was a span of 23 bases. General observations from the study: CMV-specific TCR beta clonotypes restricted by HLA-C dominated the ex vivo response.

This chain links TRBV28 with TRBJ1-1; D not certain. The sequencing sample was made of PBMCs. The receptor was isolated from a human donor in good health (CMV status not recorded). Some clones in this sample may be carry-over from other donors' samples. CDR3 coding DNA: TGTGCCACCAACCTCTGGCGGGGATATAGGACTGAAGCTTTCTTT. Its translation: CATNLWRGYRTEAFF.